This T cell receptor (beta chain) was recorded in a study of blood T cell repertoires in COVID-19. The overall study: In each case, the material was cDNA or gDNA derived from T cells, B-cell-depleted T cells, or PBMCs.

Per the authors' pipeline: Using reference gene primer amplification, nucleated cell counts were estimated. Clones were read by immunoSEQ multiplex PCR, and TCRdb kept only the in-frame ones, dropping some. V and J calls and clone size are copied from that table; D and trimming were computed from the DNA. The table shows 250,000 to 300,000 clones, with around 85% occurring only once. The CDR3 totals 14 residues. The germline CDR1 and CDR2 sequences are KGHDR and SFDVKD. Trimming took 3 bases from V and 8 from J, leaving 12 bases between them. This clone was seen only a few times. The sequence was obtained from a middle-aged man with active or convalescent COVID-19. Sequences were obtained from peripheral blood. The chain links TRBV24-1 to TRBJ1-4; D is perhaps TRBD1 (6 bases). The CDR3 region is CATSDGGGSEKLFF. The CDR3, as DNA: TGTGCCACCAGTGATGGGGGCGGAAGCGAAAAACTGTTTTTT.